The 17 T cell receptor beta chains listed next were all sequenced from one sample in a study of T cells after yellow fever vaccination. TCRdb redid the calling of the 5' RACE reads with MiXCR, one entry per CDR3 protein. The sample consists of under 70,000 distinct CDR3 sequences, more than 5.5% of them appearing once. The sequencing used CD8+ T cells sorted from PBMCs, collected on the day of the first yellow fever vaccination. The receptors derive from a man between 18 and 29 years old who received the YFV17D yellow fever vaccine.

This clonotype occurred many times. The rearrangement uses TRBV4-1 and TRBJ2-7, with no clear D. CDR1 is MGHRA, CDR2 YSYEKL, per germline. Trimming left V 0 bases short and J 4 bases short, with 7 bases between. The CDR3 is 13 amino acids. CDR3 protein: CASSQDIRYEQYF. The DNA of the CDR3 is TGCGCCAGCAGCCAAGATATTCGGTACGAGCAGTACTTC.

This clonotype showed up many times. This chain links TRBV4-3 with TRBJ2-1, with 7 nucleotides matching TRBD2. The J segment lost 9 bases and the V segment lost 3 bases, leaving 11 bases of the junction unmatched. This CDR3 spans 15 amino acids. Germline values: CDR1 LGHNA, CDR2 YSLEER. The CDR3 nucleotides are TGCGCCAGCAGCCATTCCGGACTAGTTTGGCGTGAGCAGTTCTTC. This gives the protein CASSHSGLVWREQFF.

In its sample, this clonotype was seen many times. The chain uses TRBV20-1 and TRBJ1-5, with D unresolved. Trimming stripped 4 bases from V and 6 bases from J, with 22 bases between. The germline gives CDR1 DFQATT, CDR2 SNEGSKA (reference sequence). This CDR3 contains 16 residues. This chain's CDR3 is CSATPEWGGIGQPQHF. CDR3 DNA: TGCAGTGCTACCCCCGAATGGGGAGGTATTGGTCAGCCCCAGCATTTT.

This clonotype has a count of ten or more. V and J are TRBV28 and TRBJ1-1; unclear D gene. The CDR3 consists of 15 residues. CDR1 MDHEN and CDR2 SYDVKM come from the germline V gene. V lost 1 base to trimming and J lost 0 bases, with 9 bases between them. CDR3 protein: CASSLYDTLNTEAFF. The CDR3 nucleotides read TGTGCCAGCAGTTTATATGACACCCTGAACACTGAAGCTTTCTTT.

In this sample, this clonotype turned up many times. The chain uses TRBV7-9 and TRBJ2-4, with 11 bases aligning to TRBD1. Germline V CDR1 and CDR2: SEHNR, FQNEAQ (reference sequence). With 5 bases clipped from V and 6 bases from J, the junction kept 9 bases outside the gene matches. CDR3 size: 16 residues. CDR3 region: CASSLGTGGFINIQYF. DNA for the CDR3: TGTGCCAGCAGCCTCGGGACAGGGGGGTTTATAAACATTCAGTACTTC.

This clonotype was detected many times. The chain couples TRBV11-2 to TRBJ2-7; 8 bases agree with TRBD1. The CDR3 extends over 12 amino acids. V lost 5 bases, J lost 7 bases, and 4 bases stayed unmatched. CDR1 and CDR2 from the germline V gene are SGHAT and FQNNGV. The CDR3 reads CASSRTGWEQYF. As DNA, the CDR3 is TGTGCCAGCAGCCGGACAGGGTGGGAGCAGTACTTC. Full variable domain (remainder filled in from reference TRBV11-2 and TRBJ2-7): EAGVAQSPRYKIIEKRQSVAFWCNPISGHATLYWYQQILGQGPKLLIQFQNNGVVDDSQLPKDRFSAERLKGVDSTLKIQPAKLEDSAVYLCASSRTGWEQYFGPGTRLTVT.

The sample holds a few counts of this clonotype. This chain links TRBV29-1 with TRBJ2-3; D tentatively reads TRBD1 or TRBD2 (5 bases each). CDR1 and CDR2 (germline): SQVTM, ANQGSEA. The CDR3 is made up of 13 amino acids. With 7 bases removed from V and 6 bases from J, the gap between germline ends came to 17 bases. The CDR3 DNA is TGCAGCGGTGAGGGGTTCGTTGAGGATACGCAGTATTTT. Translating it yields CSGEGFVEDTQYF.

Ten or more counts support this clonotype. V usage is TRBV18 and J usage is TRBJ1-1, with unresolved D. Looked up from germline, CDR1 is KGHSH and CDR2 is LQKENI. V was clipped by 0 bases and J by 9 bases, with 8 bases between them. There are 12 residues in the CDR3. CDR3 protein: CASSPPSDKAFF. The CDR3 DNA is TGTGCCAGCTCACCACCTTCAGATAAAGCTTTCTTT.

Judged by abundance, this clonotype is medium-sized. V is TRBV24-1 and J is TRBJ2-2, with 8 bases that match TRBD2. Trimming at V came to 1 base and at J to 3 bases, leaving 0 bases not matched to a gene. The CDR3 has 15 amino acids. Germline V gene lookup returns CDR1 KGHDR and CDR2 SFDVKD. The CDR3 coding sequence is TGTGCCACCAGTGATTTAGCGGGGGACACCGGGGAGCTGTTTTTT. Its translation: CATSDLAGDTGELFF.

In this sample, this clonotype turned up a few times. This rearrangement joins TRBV7-2 to TRBJ2-5, with D hard to call. CDR1 is SGHTA and CDR2 is FQGNSA in the germline V gene. CDR3 length equals 15 residues. V was cut by 2 bases and J by 2 bases, with 12 bases left in between. CDR3 in amino acids: CASSLIFIGQETQYF. The CDR3 DNA reads TGTGCCAGCAGCTTAATTTTTATAGGACAAGAGACCCAGTACTTC.

This clonotype came up a few times. This chain links TRBV12-3 or TRBV12-4 with TRBJ2-7; 9 bases agree with TRBD1. The CDR3 runs to 15 residues. Trimming took 4 bases from V and 5 from J; bases not matched to a gene: 9. The chain's CDR3 is CASSSDRDRDDEQYF. As DNA, the CDR3 is TGTGCCAGCAGTTCTGACCGGGACAGGGACGACGAGCAGTACTTC.

The genes are TRBV12-3 or TRBV12-4 and TRBJ2-7; no firm D call. This CDR3 has 13 residues. Trimming took off 4 bases at V and 1 base at J, with 8 bases between the two ends. CDR3: CASSYGHSYEQYF. The DNA of the CDR3 is TGTGCCAGCAGTTATGGTCATTCCTACGAGCAGTACTTC.

V is TRBV4-1 and J is TRBJ2-3; D may be TRBD1 or TRBD2 (5 bases each). This CDR3 contains 13 residues. Germline CDR1 reads MGHRA; CDR2 reads YSYEKL. The germline V and J ends were trimmed by 3 bases and 4 bases, with 8 bases remaining between them. As DNA, the CDR3 is TGCGCCAGCAGCCAGCCGGGGCCAGATACGCAGTATTTT. Its protein product is CASSQPGPDTQYF.

The V and J genes are TRBV4-1 and TRBJ1-2; D unclear. The CDR3 length is 13 residues. Trimming stripped 0 bases from V and 4 bases from J, with 6 bases between. Looked up from germline, CDR1 is MGHRA and CDR2 is YSYEKL. CDR3 DNA: TGCGCCAGCAGCCAAGAGAAAGGCTATGGCTACACCTTC. This sequence encodes CASSQEKGYGYTF.

V usage is TRBV7-9 and J usage is TRBJ1-3; no clear D. V lost 5 bases to trimming and J lost 1 base, with 9 bases between them. The CDR3 length is 14 residues. In germline, CDR1 is SEHNR, CDR2 FQNEAQ (reference sequence). As DNA, the CDR3 is TGTGCCAGCAGCCCCAATCTTTCTGGAAACACCATATATTTT. This codes for CASSPNLSGNTIYF.

V is TRBV7-6 and J is TRBJ2-6; possibly TRBD2 for D (5 bases). V was trimmed by 6 bases and J by 2 bases, leaving 11 bases between them. Germline V CDR1 and CDR2: SGHVS, FNYEAQ. The CDR3 totals 15 residues. Here the CDR3 DNA reads TGTGCCAGCAGTCCCGGGGTGACTGGGGCCAACGTCCTGACTTTC. Amino acid sequence: CASSPGVTGANVLTF.

There are many counts of this clonotype. V is TRBV10-3 and J is TRBJ2-1; D might be TRBD1 (5 bases). V was shortened by 3 bases and J by 5 bases, with 20 bases between the two germline ends. Germline assignment: CDR1 ENHRY and CDR2 SYGVKD. CDR3 size: 17 residues. CDR3 region: CAISEYIDSTLNNEQFF. CDR3 DNA: TGTGCCATCAGTGAATATATAGACAGTACCTTAAACAATGAGCAGTTCTTC.